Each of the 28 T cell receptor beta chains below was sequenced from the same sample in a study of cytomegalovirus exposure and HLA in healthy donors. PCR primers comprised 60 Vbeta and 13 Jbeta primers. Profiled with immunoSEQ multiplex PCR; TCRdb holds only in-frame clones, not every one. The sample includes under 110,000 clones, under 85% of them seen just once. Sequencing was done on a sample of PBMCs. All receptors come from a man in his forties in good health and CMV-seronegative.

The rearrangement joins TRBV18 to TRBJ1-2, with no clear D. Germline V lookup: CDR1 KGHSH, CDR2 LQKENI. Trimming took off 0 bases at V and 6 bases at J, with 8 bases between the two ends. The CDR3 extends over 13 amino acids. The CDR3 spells CASSPPGGNGYTF. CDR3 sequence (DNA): TGTGCCAGCTCACCACCGGGCGGGAATGGCTACACCTTC.

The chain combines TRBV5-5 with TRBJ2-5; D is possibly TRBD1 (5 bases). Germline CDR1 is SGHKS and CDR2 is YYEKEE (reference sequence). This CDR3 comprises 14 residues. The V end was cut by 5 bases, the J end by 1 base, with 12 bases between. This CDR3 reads CASRTGVTQETQYF. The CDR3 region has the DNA TGTGCCAGCAGAACAGGAGTGACCCAAGAGACCCAGTACTTC.

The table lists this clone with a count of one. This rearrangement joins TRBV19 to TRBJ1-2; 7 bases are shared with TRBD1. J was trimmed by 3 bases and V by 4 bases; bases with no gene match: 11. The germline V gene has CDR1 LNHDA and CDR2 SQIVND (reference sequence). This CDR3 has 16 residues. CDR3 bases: TGTGCCAGTAGTAAGTCGGGGACAGAGGGATACTATGGCTACACCTTC. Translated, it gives CASSKSGTEGYYGYTF.

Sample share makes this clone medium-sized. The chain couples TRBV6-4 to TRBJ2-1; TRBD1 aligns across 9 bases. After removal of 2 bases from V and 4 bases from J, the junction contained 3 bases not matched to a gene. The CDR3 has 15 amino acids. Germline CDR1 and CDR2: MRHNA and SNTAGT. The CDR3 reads CASSDGQGNYNEQFF. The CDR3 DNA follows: TGTGCCAGCAGTGACGGACAGGGGAATTACAATGAGCAGTTCTTC.

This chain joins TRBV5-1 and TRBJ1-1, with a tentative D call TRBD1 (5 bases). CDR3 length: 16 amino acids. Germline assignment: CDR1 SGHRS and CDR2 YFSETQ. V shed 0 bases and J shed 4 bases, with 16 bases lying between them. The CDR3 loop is CASSLVGGVQVTEAFF. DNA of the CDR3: TGCGCCAGCAGCTTGGTAGGAGGGGTGCAGGTCACTGAAGCTTTCTTT.

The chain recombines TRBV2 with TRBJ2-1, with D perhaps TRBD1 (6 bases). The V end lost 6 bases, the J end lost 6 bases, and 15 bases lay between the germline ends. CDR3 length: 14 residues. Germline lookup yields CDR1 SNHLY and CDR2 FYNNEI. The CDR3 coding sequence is TGTGCCAGCAGGGGGGACATTCAATTCAATGAGCAGTTCTTC. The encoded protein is CASRGDIQFNEQFF.

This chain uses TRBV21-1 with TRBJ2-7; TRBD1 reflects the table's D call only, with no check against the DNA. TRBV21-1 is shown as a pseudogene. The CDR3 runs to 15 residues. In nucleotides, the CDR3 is TGTGCCAGCAGCAAAGAGGACAGCGCTCGGTACGAGCAGTACGTC. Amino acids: CASSKEDSARYEQYV.

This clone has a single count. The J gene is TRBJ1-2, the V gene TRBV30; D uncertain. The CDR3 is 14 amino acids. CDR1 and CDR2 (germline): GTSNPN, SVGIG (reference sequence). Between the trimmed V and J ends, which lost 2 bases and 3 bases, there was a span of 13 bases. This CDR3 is CAWSTGPGDYGYTF. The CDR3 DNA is TGTGCCTGGAGTACCGGGCCCGGGGACTATGGCTACACCTTC.

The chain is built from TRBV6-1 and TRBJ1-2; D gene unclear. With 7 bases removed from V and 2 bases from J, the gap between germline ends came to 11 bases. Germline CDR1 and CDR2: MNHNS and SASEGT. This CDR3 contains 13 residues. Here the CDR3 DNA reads TGTGCCAGCAAGGGAGAAGGGAACTATGGCTACACCTTC. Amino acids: CASKGEGNYGYTF.

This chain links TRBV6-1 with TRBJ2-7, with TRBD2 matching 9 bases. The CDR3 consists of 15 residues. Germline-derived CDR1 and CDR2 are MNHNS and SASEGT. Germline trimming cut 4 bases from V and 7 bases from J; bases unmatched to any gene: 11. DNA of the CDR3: TGTGCCAGCAGTGTCGGGTGGGGACTAGCAATTGAGCAGTACTTC. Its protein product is CASSVGWGLAIEQYF.

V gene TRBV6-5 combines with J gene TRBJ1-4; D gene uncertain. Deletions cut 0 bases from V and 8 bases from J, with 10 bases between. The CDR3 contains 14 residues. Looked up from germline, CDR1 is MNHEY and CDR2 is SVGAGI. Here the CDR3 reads CASSYSVAGEKLFF. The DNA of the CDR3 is TGTGCCAGCAGTTACTCGGTTGCAGGAGAAAAACTGTTTTTT.

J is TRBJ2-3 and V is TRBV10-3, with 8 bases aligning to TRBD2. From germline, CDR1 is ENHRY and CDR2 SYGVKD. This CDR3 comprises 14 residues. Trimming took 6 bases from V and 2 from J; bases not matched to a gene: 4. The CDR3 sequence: CAISGGGNTDTQYF. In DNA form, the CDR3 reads TGTGCCATCAGCGGCGGGGGGAACACAGATACGCAGTATTTT.

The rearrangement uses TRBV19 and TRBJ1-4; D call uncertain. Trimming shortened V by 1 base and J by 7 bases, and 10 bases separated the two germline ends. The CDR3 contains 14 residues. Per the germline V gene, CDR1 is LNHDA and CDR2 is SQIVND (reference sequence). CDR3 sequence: CASSIALRGEKLFF. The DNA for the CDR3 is TGTGCCAGTAGTATAGCCCTCCGAGGTGAAAAACTGTTTTTT.

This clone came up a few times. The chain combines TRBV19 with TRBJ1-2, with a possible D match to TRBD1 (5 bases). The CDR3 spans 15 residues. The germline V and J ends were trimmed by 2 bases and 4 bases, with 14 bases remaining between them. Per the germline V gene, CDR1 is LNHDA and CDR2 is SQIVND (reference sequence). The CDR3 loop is CASSISDRYSYGYTF. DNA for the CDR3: TGTGCCAGTAGTATATCTGACAGATACTCCTATGGCTACACCTTC.

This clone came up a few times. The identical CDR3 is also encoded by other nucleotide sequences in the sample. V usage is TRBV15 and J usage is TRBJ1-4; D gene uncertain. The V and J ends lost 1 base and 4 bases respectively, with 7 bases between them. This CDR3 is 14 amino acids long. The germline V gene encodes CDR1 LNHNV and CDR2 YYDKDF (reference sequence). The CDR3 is CATSRGTVNEKLFF. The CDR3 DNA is TGTGCCACCAGCAGAGGCACAGTTAATGAAAAACTGTTTTTT. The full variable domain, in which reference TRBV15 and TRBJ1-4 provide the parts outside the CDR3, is DAMVIQNPRYQVTQFGKPVTLSCSQTLNHNVMYWYQQKSSQAPKLLFHYYDKDFNNEADTPDNFQSRRPNTSFCFLDIRSPGLGDTAMYLCATSRGTVNEKLFFGSGTQLSVL.

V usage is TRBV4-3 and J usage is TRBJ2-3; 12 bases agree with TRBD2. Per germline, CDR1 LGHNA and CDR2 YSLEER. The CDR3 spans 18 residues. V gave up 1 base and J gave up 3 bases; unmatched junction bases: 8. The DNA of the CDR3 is TGCGCCAGCAGCCAAGGGGGCCTAGCGGGGGGGCGTACAGATACGCAGTATTTT. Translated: CASSQGGLAGGRTDTQYF.

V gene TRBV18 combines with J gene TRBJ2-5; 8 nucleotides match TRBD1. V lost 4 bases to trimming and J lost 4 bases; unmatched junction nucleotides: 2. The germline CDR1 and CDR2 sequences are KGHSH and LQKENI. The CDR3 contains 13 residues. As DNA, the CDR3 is TGTGCCAGCTCACTAGGACAGGGAGAGACCCAGTACTTC. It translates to CASSLGQGETQYF.

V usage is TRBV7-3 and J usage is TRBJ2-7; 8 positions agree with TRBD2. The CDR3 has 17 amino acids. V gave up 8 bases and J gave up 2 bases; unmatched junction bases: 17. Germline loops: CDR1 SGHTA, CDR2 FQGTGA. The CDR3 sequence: CASAILTGGGFPYEQYV. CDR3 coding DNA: TGTGCCAGCGCAATACTTACCGGCGGGGGGTTTCCCTACGAGCAGTACGTC.

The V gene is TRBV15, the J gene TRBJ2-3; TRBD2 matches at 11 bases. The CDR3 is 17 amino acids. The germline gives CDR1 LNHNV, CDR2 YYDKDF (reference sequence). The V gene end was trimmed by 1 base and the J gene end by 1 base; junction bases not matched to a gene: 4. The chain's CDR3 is CATSRGLAGGRTDTQYF. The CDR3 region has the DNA TGTGCCACCAGCAGAGGGCTAGCGGGGGGACGCACAGATACGCAGTATTTT.

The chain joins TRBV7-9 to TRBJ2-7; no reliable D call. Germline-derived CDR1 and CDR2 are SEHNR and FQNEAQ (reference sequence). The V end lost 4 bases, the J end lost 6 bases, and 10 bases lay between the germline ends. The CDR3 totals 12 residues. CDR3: CASSSPLSEQYF. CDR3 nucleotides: TGTGCCAGCAGCTCCCCTCTTAGCGAGCAGTACTTC.

This CDR3 is CASSYSQVVQAFF. CDR3 sequence (DNA): TGTGCCAGCAGTTACTCCCAGGTCGTCCAAGCTTTCTTT. V usage is TRBV6-5 and J usage is TRBJ1-1, with D unresolved. CDR3 length: 13 amino acids. Germline V gives CDR1 MNHEY, CDR2 SVGAGI. V shed 0 bases and J shed 9 bases, with 11 bases lying between them.

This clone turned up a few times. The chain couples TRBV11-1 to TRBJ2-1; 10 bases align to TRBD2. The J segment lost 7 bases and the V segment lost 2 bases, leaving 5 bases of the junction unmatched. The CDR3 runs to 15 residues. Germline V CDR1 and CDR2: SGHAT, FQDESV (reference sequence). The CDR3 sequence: CASSLIAGGQNEQFF. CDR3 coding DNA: TGTGCCAGCAGCTTAATAGCGGGGGGCCAGAATGAGCAGTTCTTC.

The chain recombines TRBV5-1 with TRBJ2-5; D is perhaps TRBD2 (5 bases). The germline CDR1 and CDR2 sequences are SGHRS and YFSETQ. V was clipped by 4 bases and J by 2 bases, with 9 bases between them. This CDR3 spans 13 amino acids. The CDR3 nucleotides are TGCGCCAGCAGCCCGGGAAATCAAGAGACCCAGTACTTC. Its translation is CASSPGNQETQYF.

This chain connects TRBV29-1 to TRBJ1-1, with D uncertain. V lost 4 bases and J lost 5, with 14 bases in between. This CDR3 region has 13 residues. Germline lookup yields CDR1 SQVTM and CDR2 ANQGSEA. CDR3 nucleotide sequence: TGCAGCGTTGCTCTCCAAAAGAGGACTGAAGCTTTCTTT. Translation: CSVALQKRTEAFF.

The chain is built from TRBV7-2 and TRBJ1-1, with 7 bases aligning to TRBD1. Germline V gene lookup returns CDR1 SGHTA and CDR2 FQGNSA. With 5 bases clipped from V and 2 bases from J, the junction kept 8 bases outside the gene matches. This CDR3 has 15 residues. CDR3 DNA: TGTGCCAGCAGCCCTTCGACAGGGTTCAACACTGAAGCTTTCTTT. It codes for CASSPSTGFNTEAFF.

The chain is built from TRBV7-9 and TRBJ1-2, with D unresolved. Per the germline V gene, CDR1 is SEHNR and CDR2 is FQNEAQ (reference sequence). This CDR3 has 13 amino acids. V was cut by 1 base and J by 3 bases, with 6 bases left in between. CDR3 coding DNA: TGTGCCAGCAGCTTAGGGGAGGACTATGGCTACACCTTC. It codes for CASSLGEDYGYTF.

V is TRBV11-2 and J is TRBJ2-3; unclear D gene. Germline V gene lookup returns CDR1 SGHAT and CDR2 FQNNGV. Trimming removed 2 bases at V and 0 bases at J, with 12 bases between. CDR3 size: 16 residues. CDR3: CASSLWVGRSTDTQYF. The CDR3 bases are TGTGCCAGCAGCTTATGGGTGGGCCGAAGCACAGATACGCAGTATTTT.

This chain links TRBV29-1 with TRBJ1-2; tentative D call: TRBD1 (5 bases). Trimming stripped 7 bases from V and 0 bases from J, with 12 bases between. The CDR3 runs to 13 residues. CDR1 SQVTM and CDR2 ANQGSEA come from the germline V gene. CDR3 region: CSAEDRSNYGYTF. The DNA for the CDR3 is TGCAGCGCAGAAGACAGATCTAACTATGGCTACACCTTC.